The clone carrying this T cell receptor (beta chain) was observed a few times. Its specificity is not known. The data derive from a study of cytomegalovirus exposure and HLA in healthy donors. V lost 4 bases, J lost 0 bases, and 8 bases lay in between. CDR1 is PRHDT and CDR2 is FYEKMQ in the germline V gene (reference sequence). The CDR3 covers 14 residues. Study-level results: Follow-up analysis later connected one missense variant in DCLRE1C with trimming of TCR beta V- and J-genes. Cytomegalovirus status was reportedly diagnosed by the classifier with high specificity and sensitivity.

In the PCR, 60 Vbeta and 13 Jbeta primers were used. Using immunoSEQ multiplex PCR, the repertoire was profiled, and TCRdb retains in-frame clones only, with some absent. The table shows roughly 100,000 clones, with about 80% occurring only once. The J gene is TRBJ2-3, the V gene TRBV13; weak D call: TRBD2 (6 bases). The source is a man over 45 in good health and CMV-seropositive. The sequencing input was PBMCs. CDR3 amino acids: CASSSGLSTDTQYF. In DNA, the CDR3 is TGTGCCAGCAGCTCGGGACTCAGCACAGATACGCAGTATTTT.